This T cell receptor (beta chain) was retrieved from a study of T cell changes during pregnancy in multiple sclerosis. The CDR3 consists of 15 residues. The germline V gene has CDR1 LNHDA and CDR2 SQIVND (reference sequence). V was shortened by 10 bases and J by 3 bases, with 18 bases between the two germline ends. Some clones are missing from TCRdb's copy, which holds only in-frame ones; the method was immunoSEQ multiplex PCR. This sample has about 36,000 clones; more than 75% occur once, and the top ten carry under 0.75%. This clonotype originated in a female donor with multiple sclerosis, enrolled in a pregnancy study. The chain combines TRBV19 with TRBJ1-4; a possible D gene is TRBD1 (6 bases). The sequencing used CD4+ T cells from peripheral blood mononuclear cells, collected in the first trimester of pregnancy. The DNA of the CDR3 is TGTGCCACCCGATCAAGACAGGTCTCTAATGAAAAACTGTTTTTT. Encoded protein: CATRSRQVSNEKLFF.